This T cell receptor (beta chain) was identified during a study of Ad26.COV2.S vaccination and SARS-CoV-2 variants. Study-wide context: Each vaccinee took Ad26.COV2.S intramuscularly, once or twice 56 days apart.

Germline lookup yields CDR1 SGHRS and CDR2 YFSETQ. There are 15 residues in the CDR3. Deletions cut 0 bases from V and 1 base from J, with 10 bases between. Clones were sequenced by immunoSEQ multiplex PCR, and TCRdb holds only the in-frame ones, with some missing. The data show fewer than 800,000 clones, more than 80% seen once. Sample treatment: roughly 19 received Ad26.COV2.S at low or high dose, single or two shots; about 5 received placebo; per-sample allocation not given. Vaccine and placebo recipients were sampled on day 63 after the first injection. Sample: peripheral blood, taken in a trial of Ad26.COV2.S vaccine versus placebo. This sequence was found in a person between 18 and 65 years old who received the Ad26.COV2.S COVID-19 vaccine or a placebo. The chain employs TRBV5-1 and TRBJ1-1, with D hard to call. The CDR3, as DNA: TGCGCCAGCAGCTTGGCACAACCAGAGAACACTGAAGCTTTCTTT. Residues: CASSLAQPENTEAFF.